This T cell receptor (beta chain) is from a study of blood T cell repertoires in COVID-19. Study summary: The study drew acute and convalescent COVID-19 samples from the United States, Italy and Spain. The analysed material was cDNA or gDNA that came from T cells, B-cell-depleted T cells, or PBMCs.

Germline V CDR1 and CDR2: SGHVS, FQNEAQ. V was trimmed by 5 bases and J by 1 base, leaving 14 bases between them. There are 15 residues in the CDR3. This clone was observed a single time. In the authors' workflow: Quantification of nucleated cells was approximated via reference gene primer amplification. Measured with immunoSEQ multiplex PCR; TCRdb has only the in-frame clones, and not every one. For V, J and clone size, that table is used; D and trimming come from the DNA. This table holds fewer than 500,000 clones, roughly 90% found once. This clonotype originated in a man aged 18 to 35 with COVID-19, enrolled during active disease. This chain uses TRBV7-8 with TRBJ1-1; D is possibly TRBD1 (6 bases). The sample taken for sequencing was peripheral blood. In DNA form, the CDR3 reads TGTGCCAGCAGCCCCAGCAGGGGCAAGAACACTGAAGCTTTCTTT. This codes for CASSPSRGKNTEAFF.